This paragraph reports one T cell receptor beta chain. Only a few counts were recorded for this clonotype. The specificity of this receptor is unknown. The record has no base qualities; no much larger clone is one base away. The sample comes from a study of identical twins (dated by TCRdb to between 2015 and 2016). For the wider study: To test whether fetal clonotypes persist, the study used deep sequencing on TCR alpha and beta repertoires from monozygotic twins, unrelated adults of various ages, and cord blood. To rule out contamination, the twin experiments were replicated at different times with different library preparation protocols. Overall study results and their limits: In monozygotic twins, out-of-frame TCR alpha sharing was systematically underestimated by recombination models, although the models agreed with sharing between unrelated individuals. Because the same donors could not be followed over many years, conclusions were based on cross-sectional statistical analysis. In beta out-of-frame sequences, excess twin sharing was weaker, because having fewer shared sequences lowered the signal-to-noise ratio. Invariant T cells such as MAIT and iNKT could partly confound zero-insertion analyses, though diverse VJ usage argued against this for most clonotypes. Compared with coincidental sharing between unrelated individuals, out-of-frame TCR alpha sequences shared between twins showed an excess of sequences with low generation probability. Fewer insertions were carried by abundant cord blood beta clonotypes; a weaker similar trend was observed in young adult naive repertoires, while no such trend was observed in memory repertoires.

Relative to germline, V is missing 6 bases and J is missing 2 bases, with 10 bases of the junction outside any gene match. CDR3 length: 16 amino acids, cysteine to phenylalanine. Only the CDR3 region is kept as DNA, spanning 48 bases read in frame from base 1. From a lookup of the germline V gene, CDR1 and CDR2 are MDHEN and SYDVKM. The protocol used for the library was 5' RACE. Sequenced using an Illumina HiSeq 2000. Template switching introduced a universal primer binding site; the final cDNA contained a unique molecular identifier, enabling accurate counting of TCR cDNA molecules. First-strand cDNA for TCR alpha and beta chains was synthesized from specific primers in the conserved constant-segment region. To control for contamination, every cDNA library was double barcoded, receiving both a SMART-Mk sample barcode and Illumina barcodes. Two successive PCR steps introduced TruSeq adapter sequences along with Illumina sample barcodes. The TCR alpha and beta cDNA libraries were sequenced on the Illumina HiSeq platform using custom primers. The authors' pipeline ran thus. Raw reads were processed with MiGEC to extract unique molecular identifiers, and MiXCR was used to determine CDR3 positions. For each individual, recombination models were inferred using an EM algorithm with the repgenHMM and IGoR tools. Shared clonotype analysis was performed with the tcR package in R, normalizing sharing by the product of cloneset sizes. To study raw recombination free of thymic and clonal selection effects, out-of-frame nonproductive sequences were analyzed. The public sequencing data were trimmed at Q25 with fastp and processed into clonotypes with MiXCR by TCRdb, which kept only in-frame beta chains. CDR3 protein sequences are deduplicated, and each keeps its most common genes and DNA. These V and J calls originate from TCRdb's pipeline instead of the authors' own analysis. In all, the sample holds about 890,000 distinct CDR3 sequences, and over 9% of those were seen once. The ten largest clones add up to around 1.5% of the sample.

Only healthy Caucasian donors were included. Three pairs of female monozygotic twins, all aged about 18 to 30 years, made up the twin cohort. Peripheral blood mononuclear cells were the source from which RNA for the TCR libraries was isolated. The sample also formed part of further work on yellow fever vaccine responses in identical twins. The second study, in turn, reports: The authors reported that the T cell response to vaccination in identical twins appeared partly convergent and partly personalized. Focusing on identical twins, the study followed the T cell clones that responded to the vaccine, and did so with precision.

Sequenced input: PBMCs. This TCR was sampled from a woman under 30 in good health. Here the chain combines TRBV28 and TRBJ2-3, with TRBD2 identical over 8 junction bases. This receptor carries the CDR3 CASSASGSKPTDTQYF. DNA sequence: TGTGCCAGCAGCGCAAGCGGGAGTAAGCCCACAGATACGCAGTATTTT.